Included here is one T cell receptor (beta chain) sequence, with context. Its antigen is undetermined. Sample time point: after dendritic cell vaccination, including at tumor progression/relapse. The CDR3 runs to 16 residues. Germline values: CDR1 SGHAT, CDR2 FQDESV (reference sequence). With 5 bases removed from V and 0 bases from J, the gap between germline ends came to 16 bases. This sample stems from a study of glioma-infiltrating T cells after dendritic cell vaccination. Sequencing used immunoSEQ multiplex PCR; TCRdb keeps in-frame clones, though not all of them. Among about 65,000 clones listed, roughly nine tenths were seen once. Points from the study as a whole: Estimated pretreatment TIL content predicted outcome after dendritic cell vaccination.

The sequences come from blood, collected after dendritic cell vaccination. The V call is TRBV11-1, the J call TRBJ2-5; D is perhaps TRBD2 (6 bases). The TCR was taken from a human donor with glioblastoma. The CDR3 loop reads CASSARAGRYQETQYF. As DNA, the CDR3 is TGTGCCAGCAGCGCGAGAGCAGGGAGGTACCAAGAGACCCAGTACTTC.